This is a list of T cell receptor beta chains from one sample in a study of shared clonotypes between healthy human individuals. This table comes from immunoSEQ multiplex PCR, and its TCRdb copy is limited to in-frame clones, with some not included. The data contain about 2.4 million clones, roughly 93% of them seen just once; the ten biggest clones take up approximately 0.36%. The sequencing input was naive CD4+ T cells from PBMCs. Source of these receptors: a young man in good health. Some clones in this sample may be carry-over from other donors' samples. Both conserved end residues are part of each CDR3. A D gene is named only where the DNA matches it firmly. For some rows the clone size is stated as once, few or many, or as a class when expanded; others skip it.

d_gene	v_gene	j_gene	abundance	CDR3aa	CDR3nt
TRBD1	TRBV14	TRBJ2-7	.	CASSQSPGQGWYEQYF	TGTGCCAGCAGCCAATCCCCGGGACAGGGTTGGTACGAGCAGTACTTC
TRBD1	TRBV9	TRBJ1-3	.	CASSPNQGVGNTIYF	TGTGCCAGCAGCCCCAACCAGGGGGTTGGAAACACCATATATTTT
TRBD1	TRBV9	TRBJ1-2	.	CASSGWDRDGYTF	TGTGCCAGCAGCGGCTGGGACAGGGATGGCTACACCTTC
TRBD1	TRBV5-1	TRBJ1-2	once	CASSSKQGEDYGYTF	TGCGCCAGCAGCTCTAAGCAGGGGGAAGATTATGGCTACACCTTC
TRBD1	TRBV7-9	TRBJ1-1	.	CASSLGGQGKTEAFF	TGTGCCAGCAGCTTAGGGGGACAGGGTAAGACTGAAGCTTTCTTT
TRBD2	TRBV5-1	TRBJ2-7	.	CASRNTGGLEQYF	TGCGCCAGCAGAAATACGGGAGGACTCGAGCAGTACTTC
TRBD2	TRBV5-1	TRBJ2-3	once	CASTRPSGRTTDTQYF	TGCGCCAGCACCCGGCCTAGCGGGAGAACCACAGATACGCAGTATTTT
.	TRBV19	TRBJ2-5	.	CASSRLGETQYF	TGTGCCAGTAGTCGACTTGGGGAGACCCAGTACTTC
.	TRBV19	TRBJ2-5	.	CASSIGGPGETQYF	TGTGCCAGTAGTATAGGAGGGCCGGGAGAGACCCAGTACTTC
TRBD1	TRBV5-5	TRBJ2-7	.	CASRFDRGTYEQYF	TGTGCCAGCAGATTTGACAGGGGGACCTACGAGCAGTACTTC
.	TRBV15	TRBJ2-1	once	CATSASTGRTTSDEQFF	TGTGCCACCAGCGCCTCCACTGGCCGGACTACCTCGGATGAGCAGTTCTTC
.	TRBV5-4	TRBJ2-3	.	CASSPTSSDTQYF	TGTGCCAGCAGCCCCACTAGCTCAGATACGCAGTATTTT
TRBD1	TRBV19	TRBJ1-5	.	CASSTQTGGYNQPQHF	TGTGCCAGTAGTACTCAGACAGGGGGGTACAATCAGCCCCAGCATTTT
TRBD2	TRBV9	TRBJ2-1	.	CASSVSGTYNEQFF	TGTGCCAGCAGCGTTAGCGGGACGTACAATGAGCAGTTCTTC
.	TRBV9	TRBJ2-2	.	CASSPRAGSNTGELFF	TGTGCCAGCAGCCCCCGCGCGGGGTCGAACACCGGGGAGCTGTTTTTT
.	TRBV4-3	TRBJ2-7	.	CASSQFRGSEQYF	TGCGCCAGCAGCCAATTCCGTGGGAGCGAGCAGTACTTC
.	TRBV5-6	TRBJ1-1	few	CASSMREANTEAFF	TGTGCCAGCAGCATGAGGGAGGCGAACACTGAAGCTTTCTTT
.	TRBV7-8	TRBJ1-5	.	CASSKDRSLSNQPQHF	TGTGCCAGCAGCAAAGACAGGTCCCTCAGCAATCAGCCCCAGCATTTT
.	TRBV5-1	TRBJ2-1	.	CASSQPLGTNEQFF	TGCGCCAGCAGCCAGCCACTAGGGACAAATGAGCAGTTCTTC
.	TRBV5-1	TRBJ2-1	.	CASSSGRGARGNEQFF	TGCGCCAGCAGCTCCGGACGGGGGGCGCGGGGCAATGAGCAGTTCTTC
.	TRBV5-4	TRBJ1-1	.	CASSLLAQMNTEAFF	TGTGCCAGCAGCTTGTTAGCACAAATGAACACTGAAGCTTTCTTT
.	TRBV5-5	TRBJ1-2	.	CATREGVDYGYTF	TGTGCCACCAGGGAGGGGGTGGACTATGGCTACACCTTC
TRBD1	TRBV28	TRBJ1-2	.	CASISSMTGERAYGYTF	TGTGCCAGCATAAGTAGTATGACAGGGGAGCGTGCCTATGGCTACACCTTC
.	TRBV7-2	TRBJ1-2	.	CASSSSLGGLTNYGYTF	TGTGCCAGCAGCTCGTCCCTAGGCGGGCTTACTAACTATGGCTACACCTTC
.	TRBV30	TRBJ2-3	.	CAWSAYDTQYF	TGTGCCTGGAGTGCGTACGATACGCAGTATTTT
TRBD2	TRBV5-1	TRBJ2-7	.	CASSLPTSGYEQYF	TGCGCCAGCAGCTTGCCGACTAGCGGCTACGAGCAGTACTTC
.	TRBV19	TRBJ2-3	.	CASGGQTTSTDTQYF	TGTGCCAGCGGAGGACAGACCACTAGCACAGATACGCAGTATTTT
TRBD1	TRBV4-1	TRBJ1-3	.	CASSQGGQGRNTIYF	TGCGCCAGCAGCCAAGGGGGACAGGGTAGAAACACCATATATTTT
.	TRBV5-4	TRBJ1-2	.	CASRNRDTSYYGYTF	TGTGCCAGCAGAAACCGGGACACAAGTTACTATGGCTACACCTTC
.	TRBV25-1	TRBJ1-3	.	CASRDWGSGNTIYF	TGTGCCAGCAGGGATTGGGGGTCTGGAAACACCATATATTTT
.	TRBV18	TRBJ2-3	.	CASSPVDSTDTQYF	TGTGCCAGCTCACCGGTAGATAGCACAGATACGCAGTATTTT
TRBD1	TRBV28	TRBJ2-2	.	CASSFQQGTGELFF	TGTGCCAGCAGTTTCCAACAGGGGACCGGGGAGCTGTTTTTT
.	TRBV27	TRBJ1-5	.	CASSLRTPYRNQPQHF	TGTGCCAGCAGCCTCCGGACACCGTACCGCAATCAGCCCCAGCATTTT
TRBD1	TRBV27	TRBJ2-7	once	CASSLFSGGVSDEQYF	TGTGCCAGCAGTTTATTTTCAGGGGGCGTATCAGACGAGCAGTACTTC
.	TRBV10-3	TRBJ1-2	.	CAISESSGRVGYGYTF	TGTGCCATCAGTGAGTCGTCGGGACGGGTGGGCTATGGCTACACCTTC
TRBD2	TRBV4-3	TRBJ2-1	.	CASSQINGGGSYNEQFF	TGCGCCAGCAGCCAGATAAATGGCGGGGGCTCCTACAATGAGCAGTTCTTC
TRBD2	TRBV10-3	TRBJ2-7	.	CAISRGGHSYEQYF	TGTGCCATCAGTCGGGGGGGGCACTCCTACGAGCAGTACTTC
.	TRBV18	TRBJ1-1	.	CASSLLEGNTEAFF	TGTGCCAGCTCATTATTGGAGGGGAACACTGAAGCTTTCTTT
TRBD1	TRBV29-1	TRBJ2-7	once	CSVGAGTGSEQYF	TGCAGCGTTGGGGCCGGGACAGGGTCCGAGCAGTACTTC
TRBD1	TRBV18	TRBJ2-1	.	CASSQSRGQVEYNEQFF	TGTGCCAGCTCTCAGTCGAGGGGGCAAGTTGAGTACAATGAGCAGTTCTTC
TRBD1	TRBV6-4	TRBJ2-2	.	CASSDSRGPGELFF	TGTGCCAGCAGTGACTCCAGGGGGCCCGGGGAGCTGTTTTTT
.	TRBV10-2	TRBJ2-6	.	CASSDPISGANVLTF	TGCGCCAGCAGTGATCCGATCTCTGGGGCCAACGTCCTGACTTTC
.	TRBV5-4	TRBJ2-1	.	CASSLTRNEQFF	TGTGCCAGCAGCTTGACTCGCAATGAGCAGTTCTTC
.	TRBV30	TRBJ1-1	.	CAGRGGLAPFVEAFF	TGTGCCGGCAGAGGAGGTCTGGCCCCTTTCGTCGAAGCTTTCTTT
.	TRBV13	TRBJ2-5	.	CASSSPPGQETQYF	TGTGCCAGCAGCTCCCCGCCTGGCCAAGAGACCCAGTACTTC
TRBD1	TRBV30	TRBJ2-6	.	CAWSPGQGISGANVLTF	TGTGCCTGGAGTCCGGGACAGGGAATCTCTGGGGCCAACGTCCTGACTTTC
TRBD2	TRBV5-1	TRBJ2-7	.	CASGGTSGLNEQYF	TGCGCCAGCGGGGGGACTAGCGGTTTAAACGAGCAGTACTTC
TRBD1	TRBV10-1	TRBJ1-5	.	CASSEFSTGRSSNQPQHF	TGCGCCAGCAGTGAGTTTTCGACAGGGAGGAGCAGCAATCAGCCCCAGCATTTT
.	TRBV5-1	TRBJ2-2	.	CASSSEPNTGELFF	TGCGCCAGCAGCTCGGAGCCGAACACCGGGGAGCTGTTTTTT
TRBD2	TRBV5-1	TRBJ2-7	.	CASSLFTSGTYEQYF	TGCGCCAGCAGCTTGTTCACTAGCGGGACCTACGAGCAGTACTTC
.	TRBV19	TRBJ1-4	.	CASSTRGEKLFF	TGTGCCAGTAGTACCCGGGGTGAAAAACTGTTTTTT
.	TRBV7-2	TRBJ2-7	.	CASSPPRGAAGDYEQYF	TGTGCCAGCAGCCCCCCTAGGGGGGCGGCCGGGGACTACGAGCAGTACTTC
TRBD2	TRBV9	TRBJ2-1	few	CASSVTLAGVTNEQFF	TGTGCCAGCAGCGTCACACTAGCGGGAGTAACCAATGAGCAGTTCTTC
TRBD2	TRBV28	TRBJ2-5	.	CASSLTSGSGETQYF	TGTGCCAGCAGTTTAACCAGCGGGAGTGGAGAGACCCAGTACTTC
TRBD1	TRBV27	TRBJ1-1	.	CASSLDRRTNTEAFF	TGTGCCAGCAGTTTGGACAGGCGAACTAACACTGAAGCTTTCTTT